The clone carrying this TCR beta chain was counted ten times or more. The target antigen is unknown. These data originate in a study of regulatory T cells in long-lasting Graves disease. At the level of the study: Graves' patients who were just diagnosed had used antithyroid drugs for under 3 months.

Arm-PCR of CDR3 regions and iRepertoire HTBI primers were used to build TCR beta libraries. TCRdb fed the multiplex PCR reads into MiXCR, producing one record per CDR3 protein. The sample has roughly 360,000 distinct CDR3 sequences, about 12% seen once; the top ten hold approximately 20%. The time point denotes: newly diagnosed GD, antithyroid drugs for less than 3 months. The TCR library was made from RNA extracted from PBMCs. Notes on the study in general: New patients shared fewer public clonotypes (about 970) than persistent patients did (fewer than 3,000).

These data were also reused for a study on T cells in Graves' hyperthyroidism and ophthalmopathy. That work adds: The HTBI primer set was used in a first-round RT-PCR of the TCR CDR3.

The TCR was taken from a woman between 18 and 29 years old with Graves disease. The sample was peripheral blood mononuclear cells (PBMCs), taken at new diagnosis, from a patient treated with antithyroid drugs.

The CDR3 protein is CASRGRLSGANVLTF. CDR3 nucleotides: TGTGCCAGCAGAGGACGGCTTTCTGGGGCCAACGTCCTGACTTTC. The chain is built from TRBV6-1 and TRBJ2-6; D gene uncertain. CDR3 size: 15 residues. V was cut by 6 bases and J by 1 base, with 10 bases left in between. CDR1 and CDR2 from the germline V gene are MNHNS and SASEGT.